This passage covers 27 T cell receptor beta chains from one sample sequenced in a study of T cell responses to AZD1222 COVID-19 vaccine. The repertoire was sequenced with immunoSEQ multiplex PCR; TCRdb's copy has only in-frame clones and lacks some. This sample has roughly 180,000 clones; approximately 90% occur once, and the top ten carry around 6.9%. This specimen was peripheral blood, taken on day 0 of AZD1222 vaccination. The origin of the receptors is an adult in good health.

In DNA, the CDR3 is TGTGCCAGCAGTTACTCTCGTACAGGGGAGCGGAAGTTCTTC. This sequence encodes CASSYSRTGERKFF. The V gene is TRBV6-5, the J gene TRBJ2-1; TRBD1 matches at 7 bases. The CDR3 runs to 14 residues. V lost 0 bases to trimming and J lost 14 bases; unmatched junction nucleotides: 10. Per the germline V gene, CDR1 is MNHEY and CDR2 is SVGAGI.

Turning to this clone: The same CDR3 is also encoded by other DNA sequences in this sample. V gene TRBV2 combines with J gene TRBJ1-5; D uncertain. V was clipped by 6 bases and J by 0 bases, with 6 bases between them. The CDR3 is 13 amino acids. Germline V gene sequence: CDR1 SNHLY, CDR2 FYNNEI. The CDR3 sequence is CASRRDSNQPQHF. The CDR3 DNA follows: TGTGCCAGCAGAAGGGATAGCAATCAGCCCCAGCATTTT.

This rearrangement joins TRBV7-6 to TRBJ1-6; D is unclear. This CDR3 is 14 amino acids long. Germline values: CDR1 SGHVS, CDR2 FNYEAQ. Trimming took off 2 bases at V and 5 bases at J, with 7 bases between the two ends. The chain's CDR3 is CASSLPGNNSPLHF. CDR3 coding DNA: TGTGCCAGCAGCTTACCGGGGAATAATTCACCCCTCCACTTT.

The chain couples TRBV5-4 to TRBJ2-7; D unclear. With 5 bases removed from V and 3 bases from J, the gap between germline ends came to 21 bases. CDR3 length equals 16 residues. CDR1 and CDR2 from the germline V gene are SGHNT and YYREEE (reference sequence). CDR3 amino acids: CASSLFASVSDYEQYF. The CDR3 bases are TGTGCCAGCAGTCTCTTTGCGTCCGTCAGCGACTACGAGCAGTACTTC.

The V gene is TRBV2, the J gene TRBJ1-3; TRBD1 is a possible D gene (5 bases). This CDR3 is 13 amino acids long. Germline V gene data show CDR1 as SNHLY and CDR2 as FYNNEI. V dropped 6 bases and J dropped 2 bases, with 8 bases sitting between them. For the CDR3, the DNA is TGTGCCAGCAGGGGGACTGCTGGAAACACCATATATTTT. Protein: CASRGTAGNTIYF. The variable domain in full, with the rest retrieved from reference TRBV2 and TRBJ1-3, is EPEVTQTPSHQVTQMGQEVILRCVPISNHLYFYWYRQILGQKVEFLVSFYNNEISEKSEIFDDQFSVERPDGSNFTLKIRSTKLEDSAMYFCASRGTAGNTIYFGEGSWLTVV.

This clone was detected only once. The chain uses TRBV3-1 (or the pseudogene TRBV3-2) and TRBJ1-1; a weak D match, TRBD1 (6 bases). The V gene lost 2 bases and the J gene lost 9 bases, with 10 bases spanning the gap. CDR3 length: 12 amino acids. Per the germline V gene, CDR1 is LGHDT and CDR2 is YNNKEL (reference sequence). CDR3 loop: CASSQPGGQAFF. The CDR3 DNA reads as TGTGCCAGCAGCCAACCTGGGGGGCAAGCTTTCTTT.

This chain uses TRBV7-2 with TRBJ1-5, with D perhaps matching TRBD1 (5 bases). V lost 5 bases, J lost 0 bases, and 14 bases lay in between. The CDR3 loop spans 16 amino acids. Germline assignment: CDR1 SGHTA and CDR2 FQGNSA. CDR3 sequence: CASSLTGTNSNQPQHF. For the CDR3, the DNA is TGTGCCAGCAGCCTAACAGGCACAAATAGCAATCAGCCCCAGCATTTT. Full variable domain (outside the CDR3, taken from reference TRBV7-2 and TRBJ1-5): GAGVSQSPSNKVTEKGKDVELRCDPISGHTALYWYRQSLGQGLEFLIYFQGNSAPDKSGLPSDRFSAERTGGSVSTLTIQRTQQEDSAVYLCASSLTGTNSNQPQHFGDGTRLSIL.

This rearrangement joins TRBV6-2 or TRBV6-3 to TRBJ1-2; 7 bases fit TRBD1. The CDR3 spans 13 residues. Germline CDR1 is MNHEY and CDR2 is SVGEGT. V gave up 5 bases and J gave up 3 bases; unmatched junction bases: 3. This CDR3 is CASSHDRDYGYTF. CDR3 in DNA: TGTGCCAGCAGTCACGACAGGGACTATGGCTACACCTTC.

This clone came up once. This rearrangement joins TRBV30 to TRBJ2-5, with D possibly called TRBD1 or TRBD2 (5 bases each). Germline V CDR1 and CDR2: GTSNPN, SVGIG (reference sequence). This CDR3 region has 15 residues. Deletions cut 4 bases from V and 2 bases from J, with 17 bases between. This CDR3 is CAWMGVAYPQETQYF. The CDR3 DNA reads TGTGCCTGGATGGGGGTAGCTTACCCTCAAGAGACCCAGTACTTC.

The chain recombines TRBV20-1 with TRBJ2-7; D could derive from TRBD1 or TRBD2 (5 bases each). The V end lost 6 bases, the J end lost 6 bases, and 9 bases lay between the germline ends. CDR3 size: 10 residues. CDR1 and CDR2 (germline): DFQATT, SNEGSKA (reference sequence). The CDR3 nucleotides are TGCAGTGCGGGGGTGGGCGAGCAGTACTTC. As protein: CSAGVGEQYF.

The chain combines TRBV7-9 with TRBJ1-2, with 7 bases matching TRBD1. V lost 3 bases to trimming and J lost 0 bases; unmatched junction nucleotides: 4. Germline V lookup: CDR1 SEHNR, CDR2 FQNEAQ (reference sequence). The CDR3 is made up of 15 amino acids. In nucleotides, the CDR3 is TGTGCCAGCAGCTTTGTCCAGGGGGCTAACTATGGCTACACCTTC. It specifies CASSFVQGANYGYTF. Supplemented by reference TRBV7-9 and TRBJ1-2, the full variable domain reads DTGVSQNPRHKITKRGQNVTFRCDPISEHNRLYWYRQTLGQGPEFLTYFQNEAQLEKSRLLSDRFSAERPKGSFSTLEIQRTEQGDSAMYLCASSFVQGANYGYTFGSGTRLTVV.

V gene TRBV9 combines with J gene TRBJ2-5; unclear D gene. The ends were cut back, 4 bases at V and 7 bases at J, with 20 bases in the middle. The CDR3 runs to 15 residues. Per germline, CDR1 SGDLS and CDR2 YYNGEE. CDR3: CASSPAGSHAGTQYF. The CDR3 coding sequence is TGTGCCAGCAGCCCGGCCGGGTCGCACGCTGGGACCCAGTACTTC.

This clone was counted between two and nine times. J is TRBJ2-1 and V is TRBV3-1 (or the pseudogene TRBV3-2); the match to TRBD2 covers 9 bases. Looked up from germline, CDR1 is LGHDT and CDR2 is YNNKEL (reference sequence). The CDR3 covers 20 residues. V lost 1 base to trimming and J lost 1 base; unmatched junction nucleotides: 14. The CDR3 DNA reads TGTGCCAGCAGCCAAGCCTCCTTTGCGGGGGGGCTCCCATCCTACAATGAGCAGTTCTTC. This translates into CASSQASFAGGLPSYNEQFF.

The CDR3 DNA sequence: TGTGCCAGTAGTGCGCCCACCCAAGCTTTCTTT. The encoded protein is CASSAPTQAFF. V usage is TRBV19 and J usage is TRBJ1-1; unclear D gene. Trimming shortened V by 5 bases and J by 9 bases, and 10 bases separated the two germline ends. CDR1 is LNHDA, CDR2 SQIVND, per germline (reference sequence). This CDR3 spans 11 amino acids.

V usage is TRBV5-4 and J usage is TRBJ1-1; 7 bases line up with TRBD1. The junction had 11 bases not matched to a gene; V was cut back by 3 bases and J by 3 bases. The germline CDR1 and CDR2 sequences are SGHNT and YYREEE (reference sequence). This CDR3 comprises 16 residues. This CDR3 reads CASSSLDRVGDTEAFF. The CDR3 DNA is TGTGCCAGCAGCTCACTCGACAGGGTGGGGGACACTGAAGCTTTCTTT.

The CDR3 DNA is TGTGCCAGCAGTTTAAGTCAGCAACGCATGAACACTGAAGCTTTCTTT. Translating gives CASSLSQQRMNTEAFF. The rearrangement links TRBV27 to TRBJ1-1, with unresolved D. CDR1 is MNHEY and CDR2 is SMNVEV in the germline V gene (reference sequence). This CDR3 is 16 amino acids long. V shed 2 bases and J shed 0 bases, with 13 bases lying between them.

The chain links TRBV6-2 or TRBV6-3 to TRBJ1-2; TRBD1 aligns across 7 bases. With 6 bases clipped from V and 6 bases from J, the junction kept 7 bases outside the gene matches. The V gene's germline CDR1 is MNHEY and CDR2 SVGEGT. The CDR3 is 13 residues long. Here the CDR3 reads CASSLQGTNGYTF. The CDR3 DNA reads as TGTGCCAGCAGCTTACAGGGGACGAATGGCTACACCTTC.

V usage is TRBV7-3 and J usage is TRBJ2-3; a possible D gene is TRBD2 (5 bases). This CDR3 has 12 amino acids. Per germline, CDR1 SGHTA and CDR2 FQGTGA. V was shortened by 5 bases and J by 3 bases, with 6 bases between the two germline ends. The DNA for the CDR3 is TGTGCCAGCAGCCCGGGGACAGATACGCAGTATTTT. Amino acid sequence: CASSPGTDTQYF.

The chain links TRBV4-3 to TRBJ2-3; D is undetermined. Germline CDR1 reads LGHNA; CDR2 reads YSLEER. Trimming cost V 2 bases and J 2 bases, with 17 bases left between them. The CDR3 is made up of 17 amino acids. The CDR3 sequence: CASSQTVFGYSTDTQYF. CDR3 DNA sequence: TGCGCCAGCAGCCAAACCGTCTTCGGCTATTCCACAGATACGCAGTATTTT.

The chain recombines TRBV5-1 with TRBJ1-6; D might be TRBD1 (5 bases). Germline CDR1 and CDR2: SGHRS and YFSETQ. The V end was cut by 4 bases, the J end by 4 bases, with 9 bases between. The CDR3 has 14 residues. CDR3 in amino acids: CASSRDLYNSPLHF. The CDR3 nucleotides read TGCGCCAGCAGCCGGGACTTATATAATTCACCCCTCCACTTT. The variable domain in full, completed from reference TRBV5-1 and TRBJ1-6, reads KAGVTQTPRYLIKTRGQQVTLSCSPISGHRSVSWYQQTPGQGLQFLFEYFSETQRNKGNFPGRFSGRQFSNSRSEMNVSTLELGDSALYLCASSRDLYNSPLHFGNGTRLTVT.

The chain recombines TRBV27 with TRBJ2-7; D unclear. The V gene lost 5 bases and the J gene lost 3 bases, with 14 bases spanning the gap. The CDR3 sequence is 14 residues long. The V gene's germline CDR1 is MNHEY and CDR2 SMNVEV (reference sequence). DNA for the CDR3: TGTGCCAGCAGTATGACACGAAACGGCTACGAGCAGTACGTC. It encodes CASSMTRNGYEQYV.

This clone was counted many times. This chain links TRBV2 with TRBJ2-3; D ambiguous. This CDR3 region has 11 residues. Trimming took off 6 bases at V and 6 bases at J, with 7 bases between the two ends. CDR1 is SNHLY and CDR2 is FYNNEI in the germline V gene. The CDR3 spells CASRVGDTQYF. The CDR3 nucleotides are TGTGCCAGCAGAGTGGGGGATACGCAGTATTTT.

This clone was seen a handful of times. The chain links TRBV6-5 to TRBJ1-4; D gene ambiguous. CDR3 size: 13 residues. V was clipped by 0 bases and J by 6 bases, with 5 bases between them. Per the germline V gene, CDR1 is MNHEY and CDR2 is SVGAGI. The CDR3 bases are TGTGCCAGCAGTTACTCGATAGATGAAAAACTGTTTTTT. Translating it yields CASSYSIDEKLFF.

V usage is TRBV4-2 and J usage is TRBJ2-3, with D perhaps TRBD2 (7 bases). Trimming left V 0 bases short and J 3 bases short, with 13 bases between. Germline V lookup: CDR1 LGHNA, CDR2 YNFKEQ. This CDR3 has 16 amino acids. This CDR3 reads CASSQDLGGATDTQYF. DNA for the CDR3: TGTGCCAGCAGCCAAGATCTGGGGGGGGCTACAGATACGCAGTATTTT.

The chain carries TRBV7-9 and TRBJ1-3; D remains ambiguous. The CDR3 spans 14 residues. Germline CDR1 SEHNR, CDR2 FQNEAQ (reference sequence). Trimming stripped 6 bases from V and 4 bases from J, with 13 bases between. CDR3 amino acids: CASSFGLGGNTIYF. The CDR3 nucleotides are TGTGCCAGCAGTTTCGGACTGGGGGGAAACACCATATATTTT.

V gene TRBV9 combines with J gene TRBJ2-3; D uncertain. CDR3 length: 14 residues. CDR1 is SGDLS, CDR2 YYNGEE, per germline. V lost 0 bases and J lost 2, with 7 bases in between. CDR3 in DNA: TGTGCCAGCAGCGTAGTAAGCTACACAGATACGCAGTATTTT. Protein sequence: CASSVVSYTDTQYF.

DNA for the CDR3: TGTGCCAGCTCACCATCTAATCAGCCCCAGCATTTT. This codes for CASSPSNQPQHF. The chain uses TRBV18 and TRBJ1-5; D unclear. V was shortened by 2 bases and J by 4 bases, with 3 bases between the two germline ends. The CDR3 consists of 12 residues. The V gene's germline CDR1 is KGHSH and CDR2 LQKENI.